The entry that follows covers one TCR beta chain sequence. This sample is part of a study of control samples from healthy donors and cancer patients. The V and J ends lost 5 bases and 9 bases respectively, with 15 bases between them. The CDR3 extends over 13 amino acids. Germline CDR1 is SGHRS and CDR2 is YFSETQ. The data were produced by immunoSEQ multiplex PCR, yet TCRdb's version contains in-frame clones alone and is incomplete. The sample shows about 92,000 clones, roughly 82% of them seen only once. The receptor's source is a woman aged 55-70 years in good health. Sequences were obtained from blood. The rearrangement links TRBV5-1 to TRBJ2-1, with D possibly called TRBD1 or TRBD2 (5 bases each). The CDR3 coding sequence is TGCGCCAGCAGGGGGGACCCCCTGGGTGAGCAGTTCTTC. It translates to CASRGDPLGEQFF. Full variable domain (remainder filled in from reference TRBV5-1 and TRBJ2-1): KAGVTQTPRYLIKTRGQQVTLSCSPISGHRSVSWYQQTPGQGLQFLFEYFSETQRNKGNFPGRFSGRQFSNSRSEMNVSTLELGDSALYLCASRGDPLGEQFFGPGTRLTVL.